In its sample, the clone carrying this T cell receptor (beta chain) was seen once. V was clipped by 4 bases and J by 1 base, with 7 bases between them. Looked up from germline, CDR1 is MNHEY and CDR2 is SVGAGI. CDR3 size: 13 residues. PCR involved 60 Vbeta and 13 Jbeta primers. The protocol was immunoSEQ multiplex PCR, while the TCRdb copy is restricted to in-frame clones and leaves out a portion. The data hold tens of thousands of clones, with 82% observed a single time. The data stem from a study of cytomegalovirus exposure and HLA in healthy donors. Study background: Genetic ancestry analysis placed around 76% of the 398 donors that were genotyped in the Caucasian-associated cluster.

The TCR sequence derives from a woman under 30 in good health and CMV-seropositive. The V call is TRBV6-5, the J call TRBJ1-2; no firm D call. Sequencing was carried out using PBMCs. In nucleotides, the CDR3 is TGTGCCAGCAGTTTTGCAGATAACTATGGCTACACCTTC. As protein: CASSFADNYGYTF.